The clone carrying this T cell receptor (beta chain) was observed once. Antigen specificity is unknown. Antigen-specific CD4+ T cells were expanded (with viral peptide pools) by the ViraFEST assay ahead of sequencing. Investigators separated out CD4+ T cells once around 9 days of culture had passed. This person caught SARS-CoV-2 sometime from March to December 2020, and PCR testing confirmed the infection. On day 3 and again on day 7, half the medium was replaced with IL-2 medium. These data come from a study of vaccination effects on CD4 cells after COVID-19. Study in general: Samples came from a couple of convalescent patients 16 days and one week before vaccination. Study results and caveats: Convalescents' spike-reactive clones after vaccination were mainly made up of new clones that the vaccine induced. Clones induced by infection and by vaccine showed marked clonal contraction late after vaccination.

The table came from immunoSEQ multiplex PCR; TCRdb's copy has only in-frame clones and leaves some out. This sample has nearly 45,000 clones; around 72% occur once, and the top ten carry more than 30%. The CDR3 contains 16 residues. Trimming cost V 0 bases and J 3 bases, with 15 bases left between them. Germline CDR1 is SGHKS and CDR2 is YYEKEE (reference sequence). This clonotype was obtained from a human donor who had a prior SARS-CoV-2 infection. The chain couples TRBV5-5 to TRBJ1-2; D might be TRBD1 (6 bases). Specimen: CD4+ T cells from PBMCs cultured with a peptide pool, collected before COVID-19 vaccination. The CDR3 nucleotides read TGTGCCAGCAGCTTGGTCGGGACAAGGTCGGACTATGGCTACACCTTC. Amino acids: CASSLVGTRSDYGYTF. The full variable domain, completed using reference TRBV5-5 and TRBJ1-2, is DAGVTQSPTHLIKTRGQQVTLRCSPISGHKSVSWYQQVLGQGPQFIFQYYEKEERGRGNFPDRFSARQFPNYSSELNVNALLLGDSALYLCASSLVGTRSDYGYTFGSGTRLTVV.